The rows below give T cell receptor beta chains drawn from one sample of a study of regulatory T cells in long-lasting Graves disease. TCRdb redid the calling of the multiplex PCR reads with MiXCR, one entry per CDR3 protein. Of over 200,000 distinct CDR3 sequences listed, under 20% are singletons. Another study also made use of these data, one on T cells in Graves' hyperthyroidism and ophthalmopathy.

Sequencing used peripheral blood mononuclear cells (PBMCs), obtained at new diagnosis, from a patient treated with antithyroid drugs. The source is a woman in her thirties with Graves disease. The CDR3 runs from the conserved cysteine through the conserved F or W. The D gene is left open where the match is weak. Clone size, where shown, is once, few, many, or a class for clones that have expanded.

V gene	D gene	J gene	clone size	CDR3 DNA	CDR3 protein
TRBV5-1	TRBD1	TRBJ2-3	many	TGCGCCAGCAGCTTGGATATCAGGGACAGGTACACAGATACGCAGTATTTT	CASSLDIRDRYTDTQYF
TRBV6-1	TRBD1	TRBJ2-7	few	TGTGCCAGCAACCCGGGACAGGGGTTGCTCTACGAGCAGTACTTC	CASNPGQGLLYEQYF
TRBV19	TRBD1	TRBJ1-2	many	TGTGCCACTCTCGACAGGGGTTCCAATAGCTATGGCTACACCTTC	CATLDRGSNSYGYTF
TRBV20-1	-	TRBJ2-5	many	TGCAGTGCTAGAAAAGCCTCGGAGACCCAGTACTTC	CSARKASETQYF
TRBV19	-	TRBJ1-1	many	TGTGCCAGTACCACTTCACGGACACATTTGAACACTGAAGCTTTCTTT	CASTTSRTHLNTEAFF
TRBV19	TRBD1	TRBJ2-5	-	TGTGCCAGTAGTAATGGACAGGAAGAGACCCAGTACTTC	CASSNGQEETQYF
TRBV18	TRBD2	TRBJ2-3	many	TGTGCCAGCTCACCCCTCGGCGGGGGGGGCACAGATACGCAGTATTTT	CASSPLGGGGTDTQYF
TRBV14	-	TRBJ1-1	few	TGTGCCAGCAGCCAAGCGATGACAGTGAACACTGAAGCTTTCTTT	CASSQAMTVNTEAFF
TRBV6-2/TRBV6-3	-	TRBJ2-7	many	TGTGCCAGCAGTTACTCTTCTAACTACGAGCAGTACTTC	CASSYSSNYEQYF
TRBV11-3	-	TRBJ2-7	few	TGTGCCAGCAGCTTAGGATGGGCGGGAAAGAAGTACTTC	CASSLGWAGKKYF
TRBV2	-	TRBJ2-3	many	TGTGCCAGTGATACGCAGTATTTT	CASDTQYF
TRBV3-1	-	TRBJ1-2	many	TGTGCCAGCAGCCACCCTGGTCAGTTCTTTAACTATGGCTACACCTTC	CASSHPGQFFNYGYTF
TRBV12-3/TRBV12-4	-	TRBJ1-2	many	TGTGCCAGCAGTTTATTCGTGGCCGGTGGCTACACCTTC	CASSLFVAGGYTF
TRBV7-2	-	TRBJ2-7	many	TGTGCCAGCAGACCAGCAGGGGGGGGATTTAGGATCGAGCAGTACTTC	CASRPAGGGFRIEQYF
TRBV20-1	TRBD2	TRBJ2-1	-	TGCAGTGCTAGACTAGCGGGGGACATTGGTAATGAGCAGTTCTTC	CSARLAGDIGNEQFF
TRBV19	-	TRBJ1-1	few	TGTGCCAGTAGTATTAGTAACACACAACCTCAAGCTTTCTTT	CASSISNTQPQAFF
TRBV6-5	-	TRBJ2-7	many	TGTGCCAGCAGTTCACTCGAGACCGTCCGGGCAGAAAGATACGAGCAGTACTTC	CASSSLETVRAERYEQYF
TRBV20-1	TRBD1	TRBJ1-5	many	TGCAGTGCTAGAGACCGGACAGGGCCGGCTAGCAATCAGCCCCAGCATTTT	CSARDRTGPASNQPQHF
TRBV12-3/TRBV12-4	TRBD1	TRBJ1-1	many	TGTGCCAGCAGTTCAAGGACAGGGTTGAATGAAGCTTTCTTT	CASSSRTGLNEAFF
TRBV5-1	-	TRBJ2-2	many	TGCGCCAGCAGCCAAACCGGGGAGCTGTTTTTT	CASSQTGELFF
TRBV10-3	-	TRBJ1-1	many	TGTGCCATCAGTGTAACAGATACAAACACTGAAGCTTTCTTT	CAISVTDTNTEAFF
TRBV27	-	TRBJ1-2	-	TGTGCCAGCAGTCTGCAGAGCGGGACTGGCTACACCTTC	CASSLQSGTGYTF